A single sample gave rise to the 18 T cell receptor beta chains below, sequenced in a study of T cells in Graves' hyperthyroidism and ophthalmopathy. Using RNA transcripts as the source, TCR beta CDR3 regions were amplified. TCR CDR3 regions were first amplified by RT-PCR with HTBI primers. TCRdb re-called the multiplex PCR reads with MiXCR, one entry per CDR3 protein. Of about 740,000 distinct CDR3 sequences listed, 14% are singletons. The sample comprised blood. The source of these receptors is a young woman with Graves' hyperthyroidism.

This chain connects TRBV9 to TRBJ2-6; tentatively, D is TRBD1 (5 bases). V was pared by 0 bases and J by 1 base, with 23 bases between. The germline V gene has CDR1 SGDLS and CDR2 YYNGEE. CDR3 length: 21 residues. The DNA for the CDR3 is TGTGCCAGCAGCGTAGCGGCCAGGGATCCCGACTTTGTTTCTGGGGCCAACGTCCTGACTTTC. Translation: CASSVAARDPDFVSGANVLTF.

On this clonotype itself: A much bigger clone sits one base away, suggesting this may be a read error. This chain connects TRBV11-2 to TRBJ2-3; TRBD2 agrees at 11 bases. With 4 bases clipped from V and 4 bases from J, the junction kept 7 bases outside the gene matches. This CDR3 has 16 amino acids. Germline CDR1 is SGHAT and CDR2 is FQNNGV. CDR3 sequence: CASSSPSGRRADTQYF. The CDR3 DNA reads TGTGCCAGCAGCTCCCCTAGCGGGAGGCGTGCAGATACGCAGTATTTT.

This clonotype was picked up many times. In nucleotides, the CDR3 is TGTGCCAGCAGTGAAGGGAATTTACTAGCGGTGGAGTACGAGCAGTACTTC. Translation gives CASSEGNLLAVEYEQYF. J is TRBJ2-7 and V is TRBV2; TRBD2 matches at 8 bases. The CDR3 loop spans 17 amino acids. The germline V gene has CDR1 SNHLY and CDR2 FYNNEI. Germline trimming cut 1 base from V and 4 bases from J; bases unmatched to any gene: 12.

This CDR3 reads CASSKAPSGAQDTQYF. The CDR3 coding sequence is TGTGCCAGCAGCAAGGCCCCTAGCGGGGCGCAAGATACGCAGTATTTT. This chain uses TRBV9 with TRBJ2-3; TRBD2 matches at 9 bases. Germline loops: CDR1 SGDLS, CDR2 YYNGEE. Germline trimming cut 4 bases from V and 5 bases from J; bases unmatched to any gene: 11. The CDR3 runs 16 residues.

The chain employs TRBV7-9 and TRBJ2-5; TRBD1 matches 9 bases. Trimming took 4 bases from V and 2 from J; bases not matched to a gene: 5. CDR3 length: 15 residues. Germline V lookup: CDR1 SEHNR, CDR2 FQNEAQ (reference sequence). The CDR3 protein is CASSSGQGKQETQYF. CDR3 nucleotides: TGTGCCAGCAGCTCCGGACAGGGGAAGCAAGAGACCCAGTACTTC.

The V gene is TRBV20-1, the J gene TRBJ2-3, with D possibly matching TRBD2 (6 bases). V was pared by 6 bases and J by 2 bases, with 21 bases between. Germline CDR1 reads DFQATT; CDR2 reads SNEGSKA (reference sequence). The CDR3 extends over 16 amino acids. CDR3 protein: CSAISHREVSTDTQYF. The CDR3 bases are TGCAGTGCCATAAGTCATAGGGAGGTCTCCACAGATACGCAGTATTTT.

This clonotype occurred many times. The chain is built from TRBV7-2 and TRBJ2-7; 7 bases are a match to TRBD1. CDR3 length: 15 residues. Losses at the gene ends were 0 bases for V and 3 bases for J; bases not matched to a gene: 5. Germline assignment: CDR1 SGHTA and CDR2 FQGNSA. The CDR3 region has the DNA TGTGCCAGCAGCTTAGCCCTTCGACAGGGCTACGAGCAGTACTTC. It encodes CASSLALRQGYEQYF.

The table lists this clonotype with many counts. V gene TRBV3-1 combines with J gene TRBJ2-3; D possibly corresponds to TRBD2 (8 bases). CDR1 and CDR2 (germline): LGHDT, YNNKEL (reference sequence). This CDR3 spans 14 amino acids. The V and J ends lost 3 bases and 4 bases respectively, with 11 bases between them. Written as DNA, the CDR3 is TGTGCCAGCAGCCATAGCGGGACAGCAGATACGCAGTATTTT. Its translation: CASSHSGTADTQYF.

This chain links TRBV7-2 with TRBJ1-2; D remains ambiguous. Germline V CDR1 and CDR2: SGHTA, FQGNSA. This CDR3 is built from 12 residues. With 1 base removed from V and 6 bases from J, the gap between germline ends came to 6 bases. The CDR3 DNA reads TGTGCCAGCAGCTTAGTCGTAAATGGCTACACCTTC. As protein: CASSLVVNGYTF.

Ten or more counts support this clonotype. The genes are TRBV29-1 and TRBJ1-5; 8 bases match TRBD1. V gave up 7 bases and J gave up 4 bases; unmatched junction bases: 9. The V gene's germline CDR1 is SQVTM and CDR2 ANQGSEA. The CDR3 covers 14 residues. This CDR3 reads CSAKTGDGNQPQHF. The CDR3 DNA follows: TGCAGCGCCAAGACAGGGGACGGAAATCAGCCCCAGCATTTT.

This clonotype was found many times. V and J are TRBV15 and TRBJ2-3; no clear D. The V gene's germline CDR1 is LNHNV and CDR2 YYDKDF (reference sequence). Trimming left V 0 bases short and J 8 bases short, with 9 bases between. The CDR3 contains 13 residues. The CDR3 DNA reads TGTGCCACCAGCAGAGATCGAGCAGCTACGCAGTATTTT. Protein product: CATSRDRAATQYF.

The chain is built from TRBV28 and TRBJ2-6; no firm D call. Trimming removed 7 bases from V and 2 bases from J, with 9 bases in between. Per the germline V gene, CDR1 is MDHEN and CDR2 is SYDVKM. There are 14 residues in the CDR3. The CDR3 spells CASIGRTGANVLTF. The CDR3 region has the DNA TGTGCCAGCATTGGAAGGACTGGGGCCAACGTCCTGACTTTC.

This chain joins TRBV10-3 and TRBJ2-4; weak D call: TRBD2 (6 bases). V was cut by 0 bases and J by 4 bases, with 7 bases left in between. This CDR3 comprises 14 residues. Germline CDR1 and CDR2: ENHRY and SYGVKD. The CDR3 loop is CAISESGTKNIQYF. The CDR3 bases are TGTGCCATCAGTGAGTCGGGGACTAAAAACATTCAGTACTTC.

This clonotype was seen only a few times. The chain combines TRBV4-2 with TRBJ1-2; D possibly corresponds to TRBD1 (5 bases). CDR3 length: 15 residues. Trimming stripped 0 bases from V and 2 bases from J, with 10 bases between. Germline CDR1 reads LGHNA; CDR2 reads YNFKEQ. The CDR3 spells CASSQDRGTNYGYTF. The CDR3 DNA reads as TGTGCCAGCAGCCAAGATCGGGGGACCAACTATGGCTACACCTTC.

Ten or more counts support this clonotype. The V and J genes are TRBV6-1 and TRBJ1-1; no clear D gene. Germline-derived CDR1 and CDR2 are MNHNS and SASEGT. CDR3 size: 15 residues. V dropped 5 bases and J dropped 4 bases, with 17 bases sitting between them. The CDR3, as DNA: TGTGCCAGCAGTACCCCGGTCCTCGCGGGCACTGAAGCTTTCTTT. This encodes CASSTPVLAGTEAFF.

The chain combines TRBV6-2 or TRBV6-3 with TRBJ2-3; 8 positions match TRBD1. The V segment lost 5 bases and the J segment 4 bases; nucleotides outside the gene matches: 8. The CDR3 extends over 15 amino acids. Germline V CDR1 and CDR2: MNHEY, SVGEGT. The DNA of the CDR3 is TGTGCCAGCAGTGGACAGGGTTTTCCCCCAGATACGCAGTATTTT. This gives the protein CASSGQGFPPDTQYF.

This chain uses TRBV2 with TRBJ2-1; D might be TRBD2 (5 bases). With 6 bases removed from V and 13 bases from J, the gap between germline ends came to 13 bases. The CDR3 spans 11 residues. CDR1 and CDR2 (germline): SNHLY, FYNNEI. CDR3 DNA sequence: TGTGCCAGCAGGGGTGAACTAGTCCAGTTCTTC. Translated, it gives CASRGELVQFF.

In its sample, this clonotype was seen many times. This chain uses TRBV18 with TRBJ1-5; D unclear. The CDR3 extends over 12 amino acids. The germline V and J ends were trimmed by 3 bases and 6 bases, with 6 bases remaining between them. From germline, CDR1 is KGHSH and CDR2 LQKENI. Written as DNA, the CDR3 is TGTGCCAGCTCACCCGATAGTCAGCCCCAGCATTTT. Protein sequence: CASSPDSQPQHF. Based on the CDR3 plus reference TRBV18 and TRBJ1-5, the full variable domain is NAGVMQNPRHLVRRRGQEARLRCSPMKGHSHVYWYRQLPEEGLKFMVYLQKENIIDESGMPKERFSAEFPKEGPSILRIQQVVRGDSAAYFCASSPDSQPQHFGDGTRLSIL.